This T cell receptor beta chain was sequenced for a study of regulatory T cells in long-lasting Graves disease. The germline CDR1 and CDR2 sequences are KGHDR and SFDVKD. V was cut by 1 base and J by 2 bases, with 12 bases left in between. The CDR3 sequence is 16 residues long. Time point of the sample: newly diagnosed GD, antithyroid drugs for less than 3 months. Scientists built the TCR library using RNA that was extracted from PBMCs. CDR3-region Arm-PCR and iRepertoire HTBI primers produced the TCR beta libraries. TCRdb used MiXCR to reprocess the multiplex PCR reads, holding one entry per CDR3 protein. The data contain 500,000 or so distinct CDR3 sequences, 15% to 20% of them singletons. This clonotype was recorded at least ten times. The sample was also reused in another study, on T cells in Graves' hyperthyroidism and ophthalmopathy.

The rearrangement uses TRBV24-1 and TRBJ2-3; possible D gene TRBD2, 6 bases. Source: peripheral blood mononuclear cells (PBMCs), taken at new diagnosis, from a patient treated with antithyroid drugs. The sequence was obtained from a man aged 40-49 years with Graves disease. The CDR3 loop is CATSDFGTEYTDTQYF. Here the CDR3 DNA reads TGTGCCACCAGTGATTTCGGGACTGAGTACACAGATACGCAGTATTTT.